This T cell receptor beta chain was retrieved from a study of T cell responses to AZD1222 COVID-19 vaccine. The protocol was immunoSEQ multiplex PCR, while the TCRdb copy is restricted to in-frame clones and leaves out a portion. The table has around 100,000 clones, around nine tenths seen once; the top ten hold around a sixth. The CDR3 has 13 amino acids. V dropped 7 bases and J dropped 6; count of bases not matched to a gene: 8. The germline V gene has CDR1 MNHEY and CDR2 SVGAGI. This rearrangement joins TRBV6-5 to TRBJ1-1; 7 bases fit TRBD1. The TCR sequence derives from an adult in good health. Sequenced material: peripheral blood, taken on day 0 of AZD1222 vaccination. CDR3: CASTGTAAAEAFF. Here the CDR3 DNA reads TGTGCCAGCACCGGGACAGCGGCCGCTGAAGCTTTCTTT.